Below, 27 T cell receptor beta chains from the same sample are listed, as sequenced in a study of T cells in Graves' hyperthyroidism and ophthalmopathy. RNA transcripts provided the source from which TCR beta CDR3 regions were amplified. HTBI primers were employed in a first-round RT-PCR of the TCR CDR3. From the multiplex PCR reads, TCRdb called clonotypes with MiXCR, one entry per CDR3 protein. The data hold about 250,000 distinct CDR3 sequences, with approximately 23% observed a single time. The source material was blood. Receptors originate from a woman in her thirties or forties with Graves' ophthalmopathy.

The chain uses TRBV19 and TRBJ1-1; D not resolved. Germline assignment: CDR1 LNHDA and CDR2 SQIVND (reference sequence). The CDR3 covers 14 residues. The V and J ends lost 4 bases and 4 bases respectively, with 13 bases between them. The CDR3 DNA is TGTGCCAGTAGTAACGTTCGGGTGCGCACTGAAGCTTTCTTT. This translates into CASSNVRVRTEAFF.

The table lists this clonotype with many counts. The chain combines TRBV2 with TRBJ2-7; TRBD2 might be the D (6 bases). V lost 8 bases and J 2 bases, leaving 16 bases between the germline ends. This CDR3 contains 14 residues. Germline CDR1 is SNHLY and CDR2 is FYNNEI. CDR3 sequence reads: CASGLQEGTYEQYF. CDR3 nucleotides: TGTGCCAGCGGTCTACAGGAGGGGACCTACGAGCAGTACTTC.

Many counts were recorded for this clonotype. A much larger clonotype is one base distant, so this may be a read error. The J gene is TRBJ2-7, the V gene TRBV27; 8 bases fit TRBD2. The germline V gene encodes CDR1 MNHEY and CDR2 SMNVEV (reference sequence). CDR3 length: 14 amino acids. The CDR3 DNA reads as TGTGCCAGCGGTTTCCAGCGGGAGAGCTACGAGCAGTACTTC. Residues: CASGFQRESYEQYF.

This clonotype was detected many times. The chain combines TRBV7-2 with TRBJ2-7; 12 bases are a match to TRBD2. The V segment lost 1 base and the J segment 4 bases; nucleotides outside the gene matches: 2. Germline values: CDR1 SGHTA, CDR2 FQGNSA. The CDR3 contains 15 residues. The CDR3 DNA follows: TGTGCCAGCAGCTTAGAGCTAGCGGGAGGGTACGAGCAGTACTTC. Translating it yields CASSLELAGGYEQYF.

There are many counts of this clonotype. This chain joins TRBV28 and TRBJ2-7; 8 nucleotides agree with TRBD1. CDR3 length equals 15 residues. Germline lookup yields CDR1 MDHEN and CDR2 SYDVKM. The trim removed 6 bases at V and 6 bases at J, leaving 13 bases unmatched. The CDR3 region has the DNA TGTGCCAGCAGCCCTCGGACAGGGAGCCGGTCCGAGCAGTACTTC. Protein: CASSPRTGSRSEQYF.

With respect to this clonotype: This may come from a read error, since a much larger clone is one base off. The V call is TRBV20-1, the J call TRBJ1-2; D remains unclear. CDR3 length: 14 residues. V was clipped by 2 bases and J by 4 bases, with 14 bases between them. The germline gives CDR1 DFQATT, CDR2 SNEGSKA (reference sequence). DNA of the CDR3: TGCAGTGCTAGATGCTACCCATTCCTCTATGGCTACACCTTC. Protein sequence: CSARCYPFLYGYTF.

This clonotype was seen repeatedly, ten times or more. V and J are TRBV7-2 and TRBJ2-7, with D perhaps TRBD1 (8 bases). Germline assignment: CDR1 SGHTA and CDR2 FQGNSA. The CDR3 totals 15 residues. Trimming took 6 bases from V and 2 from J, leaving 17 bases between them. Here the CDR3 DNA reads TGTGCCAGCAGGGTACAGGGGGGGCAAACCTACGAGCAGTACTTC. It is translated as CASRVQGGQTYEQYF.

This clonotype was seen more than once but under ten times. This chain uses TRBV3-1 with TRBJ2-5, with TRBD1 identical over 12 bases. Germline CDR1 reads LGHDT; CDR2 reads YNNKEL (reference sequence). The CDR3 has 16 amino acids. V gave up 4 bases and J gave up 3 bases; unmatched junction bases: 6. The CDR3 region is CASSRGTGGEKETQYF. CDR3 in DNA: TGTGCCAGCAGCCGAGGGACAGGGGGCGAGAAAGAGACCCAGTACTTC.

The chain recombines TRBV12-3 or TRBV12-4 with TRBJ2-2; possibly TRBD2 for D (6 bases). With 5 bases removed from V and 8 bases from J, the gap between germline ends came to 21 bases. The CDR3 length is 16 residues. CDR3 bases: TGTGCCAGCAGTGGGATATGGGGACTCCGATCTGGGGAGCTGTTTTTT. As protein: CASSGIWGLRSGELFF.

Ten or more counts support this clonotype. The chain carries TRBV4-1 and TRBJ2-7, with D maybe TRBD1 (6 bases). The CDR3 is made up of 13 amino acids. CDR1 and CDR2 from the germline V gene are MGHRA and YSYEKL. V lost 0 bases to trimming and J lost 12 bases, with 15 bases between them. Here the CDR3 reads CASSQEVWGHLYF. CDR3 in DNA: TGCGCCAGCAGCCAAGAGGTTTGGGGGCATCTGTACTTC.

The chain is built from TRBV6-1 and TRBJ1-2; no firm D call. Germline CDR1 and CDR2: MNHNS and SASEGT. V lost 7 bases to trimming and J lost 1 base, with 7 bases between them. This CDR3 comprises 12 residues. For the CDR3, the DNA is TGTGCCAGCATAGACGGTAACTATGGCTACACCTTC. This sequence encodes CASIDGNYGYTF.

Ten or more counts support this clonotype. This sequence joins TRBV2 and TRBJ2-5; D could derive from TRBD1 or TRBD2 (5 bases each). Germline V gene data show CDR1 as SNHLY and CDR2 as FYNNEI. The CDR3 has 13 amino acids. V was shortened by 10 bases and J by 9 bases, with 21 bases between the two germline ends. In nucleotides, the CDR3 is TGTGCCAACCGACAAACTAGGGGTGCTGCCCAGTACTTC. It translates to CANRQTRGAAQYF.

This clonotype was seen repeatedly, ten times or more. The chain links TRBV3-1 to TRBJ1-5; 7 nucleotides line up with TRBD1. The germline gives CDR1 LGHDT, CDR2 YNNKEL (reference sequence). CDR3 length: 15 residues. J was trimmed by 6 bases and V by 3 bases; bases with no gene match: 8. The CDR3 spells CASSQSRTGGQPQHF. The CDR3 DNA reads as TGTGCCAGCAGCCAGTCCCGGACAGGTGGTCAGCCCCAGCATTTT.

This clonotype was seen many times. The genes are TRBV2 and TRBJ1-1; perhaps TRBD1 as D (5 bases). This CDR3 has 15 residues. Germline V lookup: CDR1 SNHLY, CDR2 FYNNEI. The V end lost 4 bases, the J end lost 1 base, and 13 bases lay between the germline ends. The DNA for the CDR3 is TGTGCCAGCAGTGCGTTTCAGGGACCGAACACTGAAGCTTTCTTT. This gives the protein CASSAFQGPNTEAFF.

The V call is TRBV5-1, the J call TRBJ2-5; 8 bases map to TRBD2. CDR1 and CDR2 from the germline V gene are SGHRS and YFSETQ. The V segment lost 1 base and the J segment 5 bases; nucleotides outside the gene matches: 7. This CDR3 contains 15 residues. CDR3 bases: TGCGCCAGCAGCTTGAATTCGGGGGGGATGGAGACCCAGTACTTC. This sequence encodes CASSLNSGGMETQYF.

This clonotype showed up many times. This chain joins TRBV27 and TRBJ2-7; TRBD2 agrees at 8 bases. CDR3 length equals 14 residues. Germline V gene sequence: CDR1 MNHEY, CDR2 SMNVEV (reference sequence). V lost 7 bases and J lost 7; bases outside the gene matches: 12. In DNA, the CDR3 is TGTGCCAGCAATTCTATCGGGAGGGCCCGGGAGCAGTACTTC. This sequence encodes CASNSIGRAREQYF.

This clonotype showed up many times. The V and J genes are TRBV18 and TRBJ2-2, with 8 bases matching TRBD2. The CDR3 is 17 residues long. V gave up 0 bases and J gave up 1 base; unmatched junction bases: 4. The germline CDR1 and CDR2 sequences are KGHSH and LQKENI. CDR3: CASSPPRLAGNTGELFF. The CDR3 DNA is TGTGCCAGCTCACCACCGAGGCTAGCGGGGAACACCGGGGAGCTGTTTTTT.

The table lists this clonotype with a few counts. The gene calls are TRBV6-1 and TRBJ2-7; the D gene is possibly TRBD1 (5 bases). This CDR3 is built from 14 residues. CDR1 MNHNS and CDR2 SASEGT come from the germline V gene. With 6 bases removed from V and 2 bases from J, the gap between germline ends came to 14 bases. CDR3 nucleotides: TGTGCCAGCAGAGACAGATTACCGACCTACGAGCAGTACTTC. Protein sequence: CASRDRLPTYEQYF.

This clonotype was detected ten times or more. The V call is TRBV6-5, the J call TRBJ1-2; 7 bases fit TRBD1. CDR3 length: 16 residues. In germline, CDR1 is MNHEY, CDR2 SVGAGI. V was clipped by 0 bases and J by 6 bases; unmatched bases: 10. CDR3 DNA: TGTGCCAGCAGTTACTCCGTCGACAGGGCCAGGGATGGCTACACCTTC. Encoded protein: CASSYSVDRARDGYTF.

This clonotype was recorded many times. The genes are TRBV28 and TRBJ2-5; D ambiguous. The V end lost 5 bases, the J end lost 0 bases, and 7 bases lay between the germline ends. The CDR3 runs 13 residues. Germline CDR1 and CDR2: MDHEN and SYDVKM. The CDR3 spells CASSTKYQETQYF. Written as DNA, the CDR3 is TGTGCCAGCAGTACCAAGTACCAAGAGACCCAGTACTTC. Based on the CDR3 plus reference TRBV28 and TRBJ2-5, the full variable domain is DVKVTQSSRYLVKRTGEKVFLECVQDMDHENMFWYRQDPGLGLRLIYFSYDVKMKEKGDIPEGYSVSREKKERFSLILESASTNQTSMYLCASSTKYQETQYFGPGTRLLVL.

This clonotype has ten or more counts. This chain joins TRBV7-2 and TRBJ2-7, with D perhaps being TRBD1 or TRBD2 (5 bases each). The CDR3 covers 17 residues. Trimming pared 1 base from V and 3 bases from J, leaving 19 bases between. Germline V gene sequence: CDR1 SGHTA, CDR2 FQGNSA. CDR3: CASSLGPGAPKNYEQYF. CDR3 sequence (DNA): TGTGCCAGCAGCTTAGGGCCCGGGGCTCCAAAAAACTACGAGCAGTACTTC.

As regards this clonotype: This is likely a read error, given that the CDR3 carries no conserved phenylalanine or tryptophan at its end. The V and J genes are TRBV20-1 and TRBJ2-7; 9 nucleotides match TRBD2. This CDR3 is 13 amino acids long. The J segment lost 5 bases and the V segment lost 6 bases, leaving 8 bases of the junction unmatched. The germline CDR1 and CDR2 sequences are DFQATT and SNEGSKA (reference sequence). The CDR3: CSAPPSGTHEQYI. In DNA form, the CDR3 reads TGCAGTGCCCCGCCTAGCGGGACCCACGAGCAGTACATC.

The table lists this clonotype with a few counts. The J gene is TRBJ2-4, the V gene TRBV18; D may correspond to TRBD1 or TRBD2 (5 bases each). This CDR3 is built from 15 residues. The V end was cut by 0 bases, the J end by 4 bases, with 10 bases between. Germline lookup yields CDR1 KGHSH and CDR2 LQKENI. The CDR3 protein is CASSPPSREKNIQYF. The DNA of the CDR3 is TGTGCCAGCTCACCACCGTCCAGGGAGAAAAACATTCAGTACTTC.

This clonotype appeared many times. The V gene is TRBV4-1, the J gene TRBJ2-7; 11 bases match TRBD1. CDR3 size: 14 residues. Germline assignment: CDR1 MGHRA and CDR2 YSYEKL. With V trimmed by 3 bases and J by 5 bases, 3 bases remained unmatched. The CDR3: CASSQPGQGDEQYF. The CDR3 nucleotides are TGCGCCAGCAGCCAGCCGGGACAGGGGGACGAGCAGTACTTC.

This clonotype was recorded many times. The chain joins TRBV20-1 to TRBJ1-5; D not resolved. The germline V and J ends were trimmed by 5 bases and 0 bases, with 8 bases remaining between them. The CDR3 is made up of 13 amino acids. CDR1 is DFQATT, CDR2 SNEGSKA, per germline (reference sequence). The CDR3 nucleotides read TGCAGTGCTGGTAGTTATAGCAATCAGCCCCAGCATTTT. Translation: CSAGSYSNQPQHF.

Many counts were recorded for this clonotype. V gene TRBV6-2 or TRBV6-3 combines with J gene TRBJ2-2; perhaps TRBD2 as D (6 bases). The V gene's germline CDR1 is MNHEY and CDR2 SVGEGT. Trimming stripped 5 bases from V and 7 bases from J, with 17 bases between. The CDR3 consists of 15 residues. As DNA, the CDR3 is TGTGCCAGCAGTACGGGCCGGGACTCTATCGGGGAGCTGTTTTTT. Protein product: CASSTGRDSIGELFF.

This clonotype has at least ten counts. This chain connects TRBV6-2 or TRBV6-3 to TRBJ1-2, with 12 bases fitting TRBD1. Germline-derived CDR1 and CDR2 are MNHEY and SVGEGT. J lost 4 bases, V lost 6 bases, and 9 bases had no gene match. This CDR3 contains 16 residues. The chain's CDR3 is CASRTPGQGAGYGYTF. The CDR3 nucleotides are TGTGCCAGCAGAACCCCGGGACAGGGGGCAGGCTATGGCTACACCTTC.